The 8 T cell receptor beta chains given below trace back to one sample, sequenced in a study of T cells in Graves' hyperthyroidism and ophthalmopathy. RNA transcripts yielded amplified TCR beta CDR3 regions. During a first-round RT-PCR of the TCR CDR3, the HTBI primer set was used. TCRdb re-derived calls from the multiplex PCR reads in MiXCR, one entry per CDR3 protein. The repertoire holds around 290,000 distinct CDR3 sequences, with about 15% as singletons. Sequenced input: blood. The receptors stem from a woman aged 60-75 years with Graves' ophthalmopathy.

The chain has TRBV29-1 and TRBJ2-1, with 9 bases lining up with TRBD1. Germline V gives CDR1 SQVTM, CDR2 ANQGSEA. V lost 7 bases, J lost 2 bases, and 15 bases stayed unmatched. The CDR3 extends over 17 amino acids. DNA of the CDR3: TGCAGCGCCATTGGGGCCTCGGACAGGGGACCCTACAATGAGCAGTTCTTC. Protein product: CSAIGASDRGPYNEQFF.

This clonotype was counted at least ten times. The gene calls are TRBV6-1 and TRBJ1-1; D remains ambiguous. V lost 8 bases, J lost 5 bases, and 21 bases lay in between. CDR1 is MNHNS and CDR2 is SASEGT in the germline V gene. The CDR3 totals 15 residues. CDR3 residues: CASGEDFWAGTEAFF. Here the CDR3 DNA reads TGTGCCAGCGGGGAGGACTTCTGGGCGGGAACTGAAGCTTTCTTT.

A word on this clonotype: A much bigger clone sits one base away, suggesting this may be a read error. The chain links TRBV6-2 or TRBV6-3 to TRBJ1-2; D call uncertain. CDR1 is MNHEY, CDR2 SVGEGT, per germline. Between the trimmed V and J ends, which lost 7 bases and 12 bases, there was a span of 18 bases. The length of the CDR3 is 12 residues. The CDR3: CASNPSIEGHTF. DNA for the CDR3: TGTGCCAGCAATCCGTCCATAGAGGGCCACACCTTC.

The sample holds many counts of this clonotype. The chain is built from TRBV10-3 and TRBJ1-1; TRBD1 matches at 10 bases. V gave up 5 bases and J gave up 0 bases; unmatched junction bases: 3. The CDR3 extends over 15 amino acids. Germline CDR1 ENHRY, CDR2 SYGVKD. CDR3 coding DNA: TGTGCCATCAGTATGACAGGGGGCATGAACACTGAAGCTTTCTTT. It codes for CAISMTGGMNTEAFF.

The sample holds many counts of this clonotype. This chain links TRBV11-2 with TRBJ1-2; 7 bases match TRBD1. The CDR3 is made up of 13 amino acids. Germline-derived CDR1 and CDR2 are SGHAT and FQNNGV. The trim removed 6 bases at V and 2 bases at J, leaving 3 bases unmatched. The CDR3 nucleotides are TGTGCCAGCAGTAAGGACAGGAACTATGGCTACACCTTC. Amino acids: CASSKDRNYGYTF.

On this clonotype: One junction end disagrees with the germline gene, perhaps due to a read error. The chain has TRBV20-1 and TRBJ2-3, with a possible D match to TRBD1 (6 bases). CDR3 length equals 16 residues. The germline CDR1 and CDR2 sequences are DFQATT and SNEGSKA (reference sequence). The CDR3 DNA is TGCAGTGCTAGAGATTTCCAGGGGCCGAGCACAGATACGCGGTATTTT. It translates to CSARDFQGPSTDTRYF.

The sample holds many counts of this clonotype. V and J are TRBV29-1 and TRBJ1-1; 7 bases are a match to TRBD1. The CDR3 is 13 amino acids. The germline V gene encodes CDR1 SQVTM and CDR2 ANQGSEA. The ends lost 3 bases at V and 4 bases at J; junction bases unmatched: 5. CDR3 DNA sequence: TGCAGCGTTGAGGCCAGGGGGTCCACTGAAGCTTTCTTT. It is translated as CSVEARGSTEAFF.

This chain connects TRBV15 to TRBJ1-5, with unresolved D. Germline-derived CDR1 and CDR2 are LNHNV and YYDKDF (reference sequence). The ends were cut back, 0 bases at V and 7 bases at J, with 4 bases in the middle. The CDR3 extends over 12 amino acids. The CDR3 DNA follows: TGTGCCACCAGCAGAGATGGGCAGCCCCAGCATTTT. This translates into CATSRDGQPQHF. The variable domain in full, with the rest retrieved from reference TRBV15 and TRBJ1-5, is DAMVIQNPRYQVTQFGKPVTLSCSQTLNHNVMYWYQQKSSQAPKLLFHYYDKDFNNEADTPDNFQSRRPNTSFCFLDIRSPGLGDTAMYLCATSRDGQPQHFGDGTRLSIL.